These 14 T cell receptor beta chains originate from one sample sequenced in a study of cytomegalovirus exposure and HLA in healthy donors (dated by TCRdb to about 2017). The library was built by means of the immunoSEQ multiplex PCR assay. For the multiplex PCR, a mixture combining 60 forward primers for TCR Vbeta segments and 13 reverse primers for TCR Jbeta segments was used. The clones in this table, taken by TCRdb from immuneACCESS, are in-frame only. Not every clone is retained; where verified, under half of the shortfall comes from an unresolved V gene, and the cause of the rest is unknown. For this sample there are some 140,000 clones; about four fifths appear just once. The top ten hold over 1.3% of the sample. Sequenced material: PBMCs. Receptor source: a woman between 35 and 50 years old in good health and CMV-seronegative.

This clone was counted between two and nine times. The V call is TRBV5-1, the J call TRBJ1-1; D is undetermined. CDR3 size: 14 residues. The ends were cut back, 3 bases at V and 0 bases at J, with 9 bases in the middle. From germline, CDR1 is SGHRS and CDR2 YFSETQ. The CDR3: CASSSLTVNTEAFF. DNA of the CDR3: TGCGCCAGCAGCTCCCTTACAGTGAACACTGAAGCTTTCTTT. Full variable domain (outside the CDR3, taken from reference TRBV5-1 and TRBJ1-1): KAGVTQTPRYLIKTRGQQVTLSCSPISGHRSVSWYQQTPGQGLQFLFEYFSETQRNKGNFPGRFSGRQFSNSRSEMNVSTLELGDSALYLCASSSLTVNTEAFFGQGTRLTVV.

This clone was detected a few times. The chain links TRBV7-9 to TRBJ2-3; D remains unclear. The CDR3 is 15 residues long. V lost 2 bases and J 0 bases, leaving 9 bases between the germline ends. The germline gives CDR1 SEHNR, CDR2 FQNEAQ (reference sequence). The CDR3 loop is CASSLRVSSTDTQYF. DNA of the CDR3: TGTGCCAGCAGCTTACGAGTGTCCAGCACAGATACGCAGTATTTT.

This chain connects TRBV6-5 to TRBJ2-7; 9 nucleotides agree with TRBD1. The CDR3 runs to 15 residues. The germline gives CDR1 MNHEY, CDR2 SVGAGI. With V trimmed by 5 bases and J by 0 bases, 5 bases remained unmatched. CDR3 sequence reads: CASSRGTGSSYEQYF. DNA of the CDR3: TGTGCCAGCAGTCGAGGGACAGGGAGCTCCTACGAGCAGTACTTC.

The chain uses TRBV7-9 and TRBJ1-5; 8 nucleotides match TRBD1. V dropped 5 bases and J dropped 7; count of bases not matched to a gene: 4. From germline, CDR1 is SEHNR and CDR2 FQNEAQ (reference sequence). The CDR3 has 13 residues. This CDR3 is CASSGRTGQPQHF. The CDR3 nucleotides are TGTGCCAGCAGCGGACGGACAGGGCAGCCCCAGCATTTT.

This sequence joins TRBV27 and TRBJ1-1, with 8 bases fitting TRBD1. Trimming at V came to 6 bases and at J to 1 base, leaving 10 bases not matched to a gene. This CDR3 region has 16 residues. CDR1 is MNHEY and CDR2 is SMNVEV in the germline V gene (reference sequence). CDR3 residues: CASSQTGTGPNTEAFF. The CDR3 nucleotides read TGTGCCAGCAGCCAGACCGGGACAGGCCCGAACACTGAAGCTTTCTTT.

This clone has a handful of counts. The V call is TRBV29-1, the J call TRBJ2-7, with D possibly being TRBD1 (5 bases). Germline V lookup: CDR1 SQVTM, CDR2 ANQGSEA. The CDR3 spans 13 residues. Trimming stripped 4 bases from V and 3 bases from J, with 13 bases between. CDR3 amino acids: CSVVTRVGYEQYF. CDR3 bases: TGCAGCGTTGTTACCAGGGTAGGCTACGAGCAGTACTTC.

V gene TRBV5-4 combines with J gene TRBJ2-1; 12 bases match TRBD2. The CDR3 totals 16 residues. Per germline, CDR1 SGHNT and CDR2 YYREEE (reference sequence). The junction had 6 bases not matched to a gene; V was cut back by 4 bases and J by 4 bases. DNA for the CDR3: TGTGCCAGCAGCCGCCCGACTAGCGGGGGTTACAATGAGCAGTTCTTC. Its protein product is CASSRPTSGGYNEQFF.

This chain connects TRBV30 to TRBJ1-2, with 11 bases lining up with TRBD1. CDR1 is GTSNPN, CDR2 SVGIG, per germline (reference sequence). Trimming removed 3 bases from V and 5 bases from J; junction bases left unmatched: 5. The CDR3 contains 14 residues. The chain's CDR3 is CAWSRDRGSYGYTF. CDR3 in DNA: TGTGCCTGGAGCCGGGACAGGGGGTCTTATGGCTACACCTTC.

The V and J genes are TRBV27 and TRBJ2-7, with 7 bases that match TRBD2. Germline CDR1 and CDR2: MNHEY and SMNVEV (reference sequence). V lost 2 bases to trimming and J lost 0 bases; unmatched junction nucleotides: 4. The CDR3 spans 15 residues. CDR3 coding DNA: TGTGCCAGCAGTTTAGCGGGGGTAAGCTCCTACGAGCAGTACTTC. As protein: CASSLAGVSSYEQYF.

The rearrangement uses TRBV5-1 and TRBJ2-5, with no clear D. Trimming removed 4 bases at V and 0 bases at J, with 4 bases between. The CDR3 consists of 12 residues. The germline V gene has CDR1 SGHRS and CDR2 YFSETQ. The CDR3 DNA sequence: TGCGCCAGCAGCCAGTACCAAGAGACCCAGTACTTC. Translated, it gives CASSQYQETQYF.

The rearrangement joins TRBV5-6 to TRBJ2-7; 7 nucleotides match TRBD1. With V trimmed by 5 bases and J by 2 bases, 7 bases remained unmatched. The CDR3 totals 14 residues. Germline V gives CDR1 SGHDT, CDR2 YYEEEE. DNA of the CDR3: TGTGCCAGCAGTGCCTTGACAGGGACCTACGAGCAGTACTTC. Translation: CASSALTGTYEQYF.

This clone was counted only a few times. The V call is TRBV7-9, the J call TRBJ1-2, with D perhaps matching TRBD1 (6 bases). The germline gives CDR1 SEHNR, CDR2 FQNEAQ (reference sequence). The CDR3 has 15 amino acids. Trimming pared 3 bases from V and 5 bases from J, leaving 16 bases between. The CDR3 reads CASSFNRASGYGYTF. CDR3 DNA sequence: TGTGCCAGCAGCTTCAACAGGGCCTCGGGGTATGGCTACACCTTC.

The V gene is TRBV5-6, the J gene TRBJ1-2, with unresolved D. Germline V CDR1 and CDR2: SGHDT, YYEEEE. V lost 4 bases, J lost 0 bases, and 10 bases lay in between. The CDR3 runs to 14 residues. CDR3 bases: TGTGCCAGCAGCAACACCGCAGCTAACTATGGCTACACCTTC. As protein: CASSNTAANYGYTF.

The rearrangement links TRBV6-5 to TRBJ2-2; 9 positions agree with TRBD2. Germline trimming cut 7 bases from V and 7 bases from J; bases unmatched to any gene: 10. The germline V gene encodes CDR1 MNHEY and CDR2 SVGAGI. This CDR3 comprises 15 residues. CDR3 region: CASNWRGGPNGELFF. The CDR3, as DNA: TGTGCCAGCAACTGGCGGGGGGGCCCCAACGGGGAGCTGTTTTTT.